This T cell receptor beta chain was recovered during a study of cytomegalovirus exposure and HLA in healthy donors. From germline, CDR1 is MNHEY and CDR2 SVGAGI. Trimming cost V 4 bases and J 5 bases; bases outside gene matches: 5. This CDR3 spans 14 amino acids. Study-wide points: A later analysis associated some 16,000 TCR beta sequences with HLA alleles at a 0.05 false discovery rate. Analyses of presence/absence relied on an assumption of roughly uniform sequencing depth across donors.

Remarks on this clone: Its antigen is currently unknown.

The PCR employed 60 Vbeta primers together with 13 Jbeta primers. TCRdb's table, derived via immunoSEQ multiplex PCR, lists solely in-frame clones and lacks some. The table lists approximately 250,000 clones, more than 75% of them singletons. Sequencing was carried out using PBMCs. This TCR was recovered from a girl aged 2 to 10 in good health and CMV-seronegative. The chain employs TRBV6-5 and TRBJ2-5; 9 bases are a match to TRBD2. The CDR3 here is CASSSSGGRETQYF. In nucleotides, the CDR3 is TGTGCCAGCAGTTCCAGCGGGGGGAGGGAGACCCAGTACTTC.